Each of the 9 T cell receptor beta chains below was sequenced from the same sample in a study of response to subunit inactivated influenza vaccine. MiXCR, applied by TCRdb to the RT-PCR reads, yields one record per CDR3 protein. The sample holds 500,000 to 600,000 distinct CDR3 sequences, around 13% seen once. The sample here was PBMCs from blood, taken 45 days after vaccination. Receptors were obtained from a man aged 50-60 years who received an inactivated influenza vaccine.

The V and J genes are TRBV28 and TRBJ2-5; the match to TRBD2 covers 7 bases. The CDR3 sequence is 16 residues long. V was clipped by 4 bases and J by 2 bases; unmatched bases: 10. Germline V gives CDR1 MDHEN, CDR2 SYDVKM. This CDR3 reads CASSSPGGGGQETQYF. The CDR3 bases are TGTGCCAGCAGTTCACCGGGGGGAGGAGGACAAGAGACCCAGTACTTC.

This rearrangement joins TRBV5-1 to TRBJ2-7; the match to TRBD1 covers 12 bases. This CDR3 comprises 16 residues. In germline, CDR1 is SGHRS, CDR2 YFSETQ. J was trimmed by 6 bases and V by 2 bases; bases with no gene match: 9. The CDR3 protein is CASSFHPGQGAFEQYF. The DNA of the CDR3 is TGCGCCAGCAGCTTCCATCCGGGACAGGGGGCGTTCGAGCAGTACTTC.

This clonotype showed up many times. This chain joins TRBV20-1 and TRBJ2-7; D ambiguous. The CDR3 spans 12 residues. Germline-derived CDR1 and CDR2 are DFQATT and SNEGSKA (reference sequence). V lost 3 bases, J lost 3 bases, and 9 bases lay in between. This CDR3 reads CSASLLGYEQYF. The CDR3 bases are TGCAGTGCTAGCTTGTTGGGCTACGAGCAGTACTTC.

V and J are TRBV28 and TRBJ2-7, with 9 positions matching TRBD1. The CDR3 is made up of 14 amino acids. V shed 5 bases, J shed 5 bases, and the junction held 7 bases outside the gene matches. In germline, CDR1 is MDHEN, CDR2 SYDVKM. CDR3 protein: CASSPQGASNEQYF. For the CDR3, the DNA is TGTGCCAGCAGTCCACAGGGGGCGTCGAACGAGCAGTACTTC.

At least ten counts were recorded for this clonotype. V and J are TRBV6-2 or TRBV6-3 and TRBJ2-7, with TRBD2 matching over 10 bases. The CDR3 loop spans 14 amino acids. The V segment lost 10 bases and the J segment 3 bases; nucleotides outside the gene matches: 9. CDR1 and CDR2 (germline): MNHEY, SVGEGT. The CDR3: CAIKRASGSYEQYF. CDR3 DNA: TGTGCCATTAAAAGGGCTAGCGGGAGCTACGAGCAGTACTTC.

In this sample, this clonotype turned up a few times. CDR3 nucleotides: TGTGCCAGCAGCCCGAGAGCCAGGGGGCCCTACGAGCAGTACTTC. This encodes CASSPRARGPYEQYF. This chain joins TRBV7-9 and TRBJ2-7; 8 nucleotides match TRBD1. J was trimmed by 2 bases and V by 5 bases; bases with no gene match: 8. The germline V gene encodes CDR1 SEHNR and CDR2 FQNEAQ (reference sequence). There are 15 residues in the CDR3.

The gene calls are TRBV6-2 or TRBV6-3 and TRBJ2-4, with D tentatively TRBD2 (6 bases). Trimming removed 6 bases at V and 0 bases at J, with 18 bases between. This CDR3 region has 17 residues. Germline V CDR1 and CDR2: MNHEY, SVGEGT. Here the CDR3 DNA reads TGTGCCAGCAGAGGCCTGGGACTCACTATAGCCAAAAACATTCAGTACTTC. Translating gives CASRGLGLTIAKNIQYF.

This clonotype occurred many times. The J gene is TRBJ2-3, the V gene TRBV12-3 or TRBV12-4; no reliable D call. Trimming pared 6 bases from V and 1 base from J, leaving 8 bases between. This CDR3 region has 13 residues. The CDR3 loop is CASRISRTDTQYF. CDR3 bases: TGTGCCAGCAGAATTTCCCGCACAGATACGCAGTATTTT.

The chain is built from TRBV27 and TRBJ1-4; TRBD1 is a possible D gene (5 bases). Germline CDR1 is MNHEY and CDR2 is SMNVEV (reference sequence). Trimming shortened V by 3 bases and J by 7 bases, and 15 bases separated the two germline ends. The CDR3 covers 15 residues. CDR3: CASSLGDARREKLFF. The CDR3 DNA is TGTGCCAGCAGTTTGGGGGATGCGAGGCGTGAAAAACTGTTTTTT.